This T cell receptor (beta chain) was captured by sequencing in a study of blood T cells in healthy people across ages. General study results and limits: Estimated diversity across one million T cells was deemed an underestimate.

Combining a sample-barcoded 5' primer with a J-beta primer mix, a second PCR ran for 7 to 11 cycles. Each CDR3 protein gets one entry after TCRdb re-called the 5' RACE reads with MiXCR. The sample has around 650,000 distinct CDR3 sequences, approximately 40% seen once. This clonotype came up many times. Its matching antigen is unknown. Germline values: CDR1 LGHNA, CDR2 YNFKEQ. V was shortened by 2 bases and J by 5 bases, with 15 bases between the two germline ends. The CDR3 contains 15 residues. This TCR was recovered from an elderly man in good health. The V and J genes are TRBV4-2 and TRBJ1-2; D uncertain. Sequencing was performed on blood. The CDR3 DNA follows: TGTGCCAGCAGCCAATCAGCGACGGCACCTTATGGCTACACCTTC. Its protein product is CASSQSATAPYGYTF.